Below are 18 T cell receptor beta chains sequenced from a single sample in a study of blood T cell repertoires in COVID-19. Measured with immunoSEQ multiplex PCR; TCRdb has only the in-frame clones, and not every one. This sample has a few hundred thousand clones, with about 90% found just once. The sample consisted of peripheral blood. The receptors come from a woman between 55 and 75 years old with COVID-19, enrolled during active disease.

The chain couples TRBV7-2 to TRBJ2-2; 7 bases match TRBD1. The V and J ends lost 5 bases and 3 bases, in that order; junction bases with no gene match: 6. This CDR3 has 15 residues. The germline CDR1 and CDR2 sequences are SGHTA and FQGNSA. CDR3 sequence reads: CASSPGTAYTGELFF. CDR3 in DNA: TGTGCCAGCAGCCCCGGGACAGCTTACACCGGGGAGCTGTTTTTT. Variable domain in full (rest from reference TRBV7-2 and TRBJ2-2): GAGVSQSPSNKVTEKGKDVELRCDPISGHTALYWYRQSLGQGLEFLIYFQGNSAPDKSGLPSDRFSAERTGGSVSTLTIQRTQQEDSAVYLCASSPGTAYTGELFFGEGSRLTVL.

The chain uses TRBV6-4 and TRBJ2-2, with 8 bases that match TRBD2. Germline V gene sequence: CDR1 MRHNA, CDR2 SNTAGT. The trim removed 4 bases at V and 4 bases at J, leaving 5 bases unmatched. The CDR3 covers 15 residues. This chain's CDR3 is CASSATSDGTGELFF. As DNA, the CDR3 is TGTGCCAGCAGTGCGACTAGCGACGGCACCGGGGAGCTGTTTTTT.

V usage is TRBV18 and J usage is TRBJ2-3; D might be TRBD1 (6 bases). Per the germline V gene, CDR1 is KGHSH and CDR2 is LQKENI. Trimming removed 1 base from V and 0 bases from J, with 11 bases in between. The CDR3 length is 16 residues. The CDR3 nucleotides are TGTGCCAGCTCACCACGGATAGGGGGTAGCACAGATACGCAGTATTTT. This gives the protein CASSPRIGGSTDTQYF.

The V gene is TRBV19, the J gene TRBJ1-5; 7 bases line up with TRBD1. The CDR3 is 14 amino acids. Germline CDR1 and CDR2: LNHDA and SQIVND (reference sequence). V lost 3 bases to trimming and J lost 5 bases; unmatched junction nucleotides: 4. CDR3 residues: CASSMGQTYQPQHF. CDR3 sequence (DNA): TGTGCCAGTAGTATGGGACAGACGTATCAGCCCCAGCATTTT. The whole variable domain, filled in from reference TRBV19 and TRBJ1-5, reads DGGITQSPKYLFRKEGQNVTLSCEQNLNHDAMYWYRQDPGQGLRLIYYSQIVNDFQKGDIAEGYSVSREKKESFPLTVTSAQKNPTAFYLCASSMGQTYQPQHFGDGTRLSIL.

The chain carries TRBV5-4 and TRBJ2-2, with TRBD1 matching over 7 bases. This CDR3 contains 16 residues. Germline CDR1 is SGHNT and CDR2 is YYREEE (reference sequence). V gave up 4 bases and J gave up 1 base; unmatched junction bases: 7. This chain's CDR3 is CASSPPDRRNTGELFF. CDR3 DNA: TGTGCCAGCAGCCCACCGGACAGGCGGAACACCGGGGAGCTGTTTTTT.

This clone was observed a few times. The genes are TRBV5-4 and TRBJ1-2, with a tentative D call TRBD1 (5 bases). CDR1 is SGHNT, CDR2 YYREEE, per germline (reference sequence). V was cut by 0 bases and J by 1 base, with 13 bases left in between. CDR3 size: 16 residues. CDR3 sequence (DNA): TGTGCCAGCAGCTTGGTTCGGGGGGAGATTAACTATGGCTACACCTTC. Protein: CASSLVRGEINYGYTF.

CDR3: CASSPQGANYGYTF. The CDR3 DNA follows: TGTGCCAGTAGTCCACAGGGGGCAAACTATGGCTACACCTTC. V and J are TRBV19 and TRBJ1-2, with 9 bases that match TRBD1. Germline V CDR1 and CDR2: LNHDA, SQIVND (reference sequence). With 5 bases clipped from V and 2 bases from J, the junction kept 3 bases outside the gene matches. This CDR3 region has 14 residues.

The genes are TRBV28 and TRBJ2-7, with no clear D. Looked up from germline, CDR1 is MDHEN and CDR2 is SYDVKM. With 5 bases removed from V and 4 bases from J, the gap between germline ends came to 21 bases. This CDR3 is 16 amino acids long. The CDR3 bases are TGTGCCAGCAGTCCACCCGGAAGCAGGCGCACTTACGAGCAGTACTTC. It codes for CASSPPGSRRTYEQYF.

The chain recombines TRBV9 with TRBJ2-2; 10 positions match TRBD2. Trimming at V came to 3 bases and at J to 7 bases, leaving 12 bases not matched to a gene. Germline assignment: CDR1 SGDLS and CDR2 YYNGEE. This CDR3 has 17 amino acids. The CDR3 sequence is CASSARGAGGPGGELFF. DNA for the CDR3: TGTGCCAGCAGCGCCCGGGGAGCGGGGGGGCCGGGCGGGGAGCTGTTTTTT.

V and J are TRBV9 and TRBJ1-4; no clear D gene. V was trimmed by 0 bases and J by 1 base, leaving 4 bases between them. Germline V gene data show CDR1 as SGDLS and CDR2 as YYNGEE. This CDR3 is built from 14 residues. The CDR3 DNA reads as TGTGCCAGCAGCGTAGCCGGAACTAATGAAAAACTGTTTTTT. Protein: CASSVAGTNEKLFF.

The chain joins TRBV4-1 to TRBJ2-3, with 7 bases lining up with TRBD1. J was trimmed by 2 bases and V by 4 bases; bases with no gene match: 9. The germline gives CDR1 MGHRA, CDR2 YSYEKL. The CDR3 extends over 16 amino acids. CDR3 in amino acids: CASSPARGTATDTQYF. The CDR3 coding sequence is TGCGCCAGCAGCCCTGCCAGGGGGACCGCCACAGATACGCAGTATTTT.

The CDR3 DNA reads as TGTGCCAGCTCACCAGAGACAGGGTCCTCAGGGGGCTACACCTTC. It encodes CASSPETGSSGGYTF. This chain uses TRBV18 with TRBJ1-2; the match to TRBD1 covers 7 bases. The CDR3 runs 15 residues. J gave up 8 bases and V 2 bases, and 11 bases lay outside the gene matches. Germline V gene sequence: CDR1 KGHSH, CDR2 LQKENI.

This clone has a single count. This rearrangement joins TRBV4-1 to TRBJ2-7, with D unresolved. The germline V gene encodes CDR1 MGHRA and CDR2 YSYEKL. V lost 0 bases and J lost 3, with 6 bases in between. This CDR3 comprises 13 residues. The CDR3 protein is CASSQEQIYEQYF. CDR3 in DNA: TGCGCCAGCAGCCAAGAACAGATCTACGAGCAGTACTTC.

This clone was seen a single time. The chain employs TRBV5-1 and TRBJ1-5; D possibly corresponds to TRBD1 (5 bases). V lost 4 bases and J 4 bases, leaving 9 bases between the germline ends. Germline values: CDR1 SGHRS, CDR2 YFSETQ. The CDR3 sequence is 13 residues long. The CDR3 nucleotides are TGCGCCAGCAGCCGGGACTCAAATCAGCCCCAGCATTTT. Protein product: CASSRDSNQPQHF.

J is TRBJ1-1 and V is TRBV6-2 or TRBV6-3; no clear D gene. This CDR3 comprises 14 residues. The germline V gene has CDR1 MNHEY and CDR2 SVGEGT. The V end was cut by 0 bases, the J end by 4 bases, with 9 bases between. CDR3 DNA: TGTGCCAGCAGTTACTCCGGCATAGCCACTGAAGCTTTCTTT. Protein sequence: CASSYSGIATEAFF.

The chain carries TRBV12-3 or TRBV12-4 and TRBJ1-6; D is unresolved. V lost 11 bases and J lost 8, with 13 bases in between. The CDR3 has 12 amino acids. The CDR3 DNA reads TGTGCCTCGGGGTACGTAGATTCACCCCTCCACTTT. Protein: CASGYVDSPLHF.

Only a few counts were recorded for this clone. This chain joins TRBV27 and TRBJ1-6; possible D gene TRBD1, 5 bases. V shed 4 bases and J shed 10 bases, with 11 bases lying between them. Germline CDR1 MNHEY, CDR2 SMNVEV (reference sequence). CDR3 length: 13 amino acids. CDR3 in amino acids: CASSWQGGSPLHF. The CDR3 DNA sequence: TGTGCCAGCAGTTGGCAGGGCGGATCACCCCTCCACTTT.

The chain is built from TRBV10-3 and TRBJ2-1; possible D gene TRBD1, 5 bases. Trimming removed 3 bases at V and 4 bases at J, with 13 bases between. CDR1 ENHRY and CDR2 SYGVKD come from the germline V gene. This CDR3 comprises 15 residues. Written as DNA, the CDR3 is TGTGCCATCAGTGATCAGGGCCCGCGGTACAATGAGCAGTTCTTC. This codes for CAISDQGPRYNEQFF.